Shown below are 17 T cell receptor beta chains from a single sample sequenced in a study of blood T cell repertoires in COVID-19. Measured with immunoSEQ multiplex PCR; TCRdb has only the in-frame clones, and not every one. The sample consists of some 200,000 clones, more than 75% of them appearing once. The material sequenced was peripheral blood. The receptors originated from a woman aged 70-85 years with COVID-19, enrolled during active disease.

The V gene is TRBV24-1, the J gene TRBJ2-1; TRBD2 matches 11 bases. V was clipped by 1 base and J by 0 bases; unmatched bases: 4. The germline V gene encodes CDR1 KGHDR and CDR2 SFDVKD. The CDR3 runs to 18 residues. CDR3 sequence: CATSDFPSGGSSYNEQFF. In DNA form, the CDR3 reads TGTGCCACCAGTGATTTCCCTAGCGGGGGGAGCTCCTACAATGAGCAGTTCTTC.

The chain employs TRBV6-5 and TRBJ2-7; D might be TRBD1 (7 bases). This CDR3 contains 15 residues. CDR1 and CDR2 from the germline V gene are MNHEY and SVGAGI. Between the trimmed V and J ends, which lost 5 bases and 3 bases, there was a span of 17 bases. The CDR3 here is CASSPGGIRDYEQYF. The CDR3 DNA sequence: TGTGCCAGCAGTCCAGGGGGGATACGGGACTACGAGCAGTACTTC.

This chain uses TRBV30 with TRBJ2-7; D may be TRBD1 (5 bases). The V gene lost 4 bases and the J gene lost 0 bases, with 7 bases spanning the gap. Germline-derived CDR1 and CDR2 are GTSNPN and SVGIG (reference sequence). The CDR3 is 12 amino acids. The CDR3 nucleotides are TGTGCCTGGATGGACAACTCCTACGAGCAGTACTTC. It translates to CAWMDNSYEQYF.

V and J are TRBV28 and TRBJ2-1, with a tentative D call TRBD2 (7 bases). The CDR3 is 19 amino acids. Germline V gives CDR1 MDHEN, CDR2 SYDVKM. V lost 5 bases and J 0 bases, leaving 23 bases between the germline ends. The CDR3 DNA is TGTGCCAGCAGTCAGGGGACTCCTAGCGGCTTAAGCTCCTACAATGAGCAGTTCTTC. Its translation: CASSQGTPSGLSSYNEQFF.

V usage is TRBV6-5 and J usage is TRBJ2-1; 10 nucleotides line up with TRBD2. This CDR3 region has 15 residues. V dropped 5 bases and J dropped 6; count of bases not matched to a gene: 7. Germline V gene data show CDR1 as MNHEY and CDR2 as SVGAGI. The CDR3, as DNA: TGTGCCAGCAGTCTCCCCGGGACTAGCGCCAATGAGCAGTTCTTC. The encoded protein is CASSLPGTSANEQFF.

This clone has a single count. The V gene is TRBV29-1, the J gene TRBJ2-7; the D gene is possibly TRBD2 (6 bases). Germline V gene lookup returns CDR1 SQVTM and CDR2 ANQGSEA. The length of the CDR3 is 12 residues. Trimming cost V 1 base and J 7 bases, with 11 bases left between them. In nucleotides, the CDR3 is TGCAGCGTTGAAGGAGGGAGCGGGGAGCAGTACTTC. The encoded protein is CSVEGGSGEQYF.

The gene calls are TRBV4-2 and TRBJ2-1; 13 nucleotides line up with TRBD2. Per the germline V gene, CDR1 is LGHNA and CDR2 is YNFKEQ. The CDR3 contains 16 residues. Trimming took 2 bases from V and 8 from J; bases not matched to a gene: 6. CDR3 nucleotide sequence: TGTGCCAGCAGCCAAATTGGACTAGCGGGAGTGTATGAGCAGTTCTTC. Translating gives CASSQIGLAGVYEQFF.

The chain has TRBV19 and TRBJ1-4; 7 positions match TRBD1. The CDR3 runs 16 residues. Germline CDR1 is LNHDA and CDR2 is SQIVND (reference sequence). Trimming at V came to 5 bases and at J to 8 bases, leaving 14 bases not matched to a gene. CDR3 in amino acids: CASSADRVEYNEKLFF. CDR3 bases: TGTGCCAGTAGTGCCGACAGGGTGGAATATAACGAAAAACTGTTTTTT.

CDR3 DNA sequence: TGCGCCAGCAGTTTTAGCGGGGGGGACAATGAGCAGTTCTTC. Protein product: CASSFSGGDNEQFF. The chain has TRBV10-1 and TRBJ2-1, with 11 bases that match TRBD2. CDR1 and CDR2 (germline): WNHNN, SYGVQD (reference sequence). V shed 5 bases, J shed 5 bases, and the junction held 2 bases outside the gene matches. The CDR3 sequence is 14 residues long.

V and J are TRBV5-8 and TRBJ2-5; 10 positions match TRBD1. CDR3 length equals 13 residues. Germline trimming cut 4 bases from V and 5 bases from J; bases unmatched to any gene: 2. Germline CDR1 SGHTS, CDR2 YDEGEE. The CDR3 bases are TGTGCCAGCAGCAAGGGACAGGGGGAGACCCAGTACTTC. As protein: CASSKGQGETQYF.

Turning to this clone: An end of the junction differs from the germline gene, which may be a read error. The V gene is TRBV5-4, the J gene TRBJ2-2, with D unresolved. Germline V CDR1 and CDR2: SGHNT, YYREEE (reference sequence). CDR3 length equals 15 residues. The CDR3 sequence is CASSVAPAKTGELFF. The DNA for the CDR3 is TGTGCCAGCAGCGTAGCCCCAGCGAAGACCGGGGAGCTGTTTTTT.

V gene TRBV5-1 combines with J gene TRBJ1-1; TRBD1 might be the D (6 bases). V gave up 7 bases and J gave up 2 bases, with 15 bases separating them. Germline V CDR1 and CDR2: SGHRS, YFSETQ. CDR3 length: 14 amino acids. CDR3 sequence reads: CASLLDGTNTEAFF. In nucleotides, the CDR3 is TGCGCCAGCTTGCTCGACGGGACAAACACTGAAGCTTTCTTT.

V and J are TRBV5-1 and TRBJ2-1; 8 bases line up with TRBD2. The V and J ends lost 6 bases and 5 bases, in that order; junction bases with no gene match: 10. The germline gives CDR1 SGHRS, CDR2 YFSETQ. The CDR3 contains 15 residues. The CDR3 sequence is CASKPQAGANNEQFF. Here the CDR3 DNA reads TGCGCCAGCAAGCCTCAAGCGGGAGCGAACAATGAGCAGTTCTTC.

This clone has more than one count but fewer than ten. This CDR3 reads CASSLEDKFEAFF. The CDR3 coding sequence is TGTGCCAGCAGCCTAGAGGACAAGTTTGAAGCTTTCTTT. The chain has TRBV7-2 and TRBJ1-1, with D perhaps matching TRBD1 (5 bases). Trimming pared 5 bases from V and 7 bases from J, leaving 14 bases between. CDR3 length: 13 residues. Germline V CDR1 and CDR2: SGHTA, FQGNSA.

V gene TRBV5-8 combines with J gene TRBJ2-1; 12 nucleotides align to TRBD2. There are 17 residues in the CDR3. Germline V gives CDR1 SGHTS, CDR2 YDEGEE. Trimming at V came to 0 bases and at J to 4 bases, leaving 5 bases not matched to a gene. CDR3 bases: TGTGCCAGCAGCTTGGCATCGACTAGCGGGAGTTACAATGAGCAGTTCTTC. This translates into CASSLASTSGSYNEQFF.

The chain's CDR3 is CASRAYRVGDTF. The CDR3 coding sequence is TGTGCCAGCAGGGCCTACAGGGTGGGCGACACCTTC. The chain is built from TRBV12-3 or TRBV12-4 and TRBJ1-2; maybe TRBD1 (6 bases). V lost 6 bases and J lost 12, with 17 bases in between. This CDR3 region has 12 residues.

V usage is TRBV2 and J usage is TRBJ1-2; TRBD1 might be the D (6 bases). CDR1 SNHLY and CDR2 FYNNEI come from the germline V gene. V lost 5 bases and J 1 base, leaving 8 bases between the germline ends. The CDR3 runs 13 residues. CDR3 protein: CASSQDSNYGYTF. The CDR3 coding sequence is TGTGCCAGCAGTCAGGACAGTAACTATGGCTACACCTTC.